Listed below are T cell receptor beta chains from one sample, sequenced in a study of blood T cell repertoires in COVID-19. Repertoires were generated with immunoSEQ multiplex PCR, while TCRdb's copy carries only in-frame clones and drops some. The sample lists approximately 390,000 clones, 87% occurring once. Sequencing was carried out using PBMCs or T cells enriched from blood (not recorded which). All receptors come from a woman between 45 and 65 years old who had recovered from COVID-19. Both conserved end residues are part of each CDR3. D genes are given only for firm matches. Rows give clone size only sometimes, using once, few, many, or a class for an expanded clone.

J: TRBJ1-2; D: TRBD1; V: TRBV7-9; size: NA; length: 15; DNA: TGTGCCAGCAGCATCCACGTAGACAGGGCCTATGGCTACACCTTC; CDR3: CASSIHVDRAYGYTF
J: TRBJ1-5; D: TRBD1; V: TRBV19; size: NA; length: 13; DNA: TGTGCCAGTAAGAGACAGGGGAATCAGCCCCAGCATTTT; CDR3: CASKRQGNQPQHF
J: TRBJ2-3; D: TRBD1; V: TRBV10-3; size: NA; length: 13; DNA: TGTGCCAACGGGGGACAGGGGGCAGATACGCAGTATTTT; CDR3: CANGGQGADTQYF
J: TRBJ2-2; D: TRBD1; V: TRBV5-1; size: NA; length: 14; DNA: TGCGCCAGCAGGAGGGACAGGAACACCGGGGAGCTGTTTTTT; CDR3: CASRRDRNTGELFF
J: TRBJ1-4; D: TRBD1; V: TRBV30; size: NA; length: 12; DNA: TGTGCCTGGACAGGGGGACTCGGAAAACTGTTTTTT; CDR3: CAWTGGLGKLFF
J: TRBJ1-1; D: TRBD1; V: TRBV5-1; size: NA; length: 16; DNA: TGCGCCAGCAGCGGCGGACAGGGGGGATGGAACGCTGAAGCTTTCTTT; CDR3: CASSGGQGGWNAEAFF
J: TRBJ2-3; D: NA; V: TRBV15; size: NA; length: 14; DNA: TGTGCCACCAGCAGAGATCACCAGGCAGATACGCAGTATTTT; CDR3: CATSRDHQADTQYF
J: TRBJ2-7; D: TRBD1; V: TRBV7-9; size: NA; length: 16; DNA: TGTGCCAGCAGCTTAGACCGGGGACAGGGGGCGAACGAGCAGTACTTC; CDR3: CASSLDRGQGANEQYF
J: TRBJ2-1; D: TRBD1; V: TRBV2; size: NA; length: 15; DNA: TGTGCCAGCAGCGCCACAGGGGCAGTCTGGGATGAGCAGTTCTTC; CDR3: CASSATGAVWDEQFF
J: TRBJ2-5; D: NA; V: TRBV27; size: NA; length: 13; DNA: TGTGCCAGCAGTCCCGGGTACCAAGAGACCCAGTACTTC; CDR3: CASSPGYQETQYF
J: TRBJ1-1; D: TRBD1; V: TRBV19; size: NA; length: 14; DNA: TGTGCCAGTAGTAGATCAGGGGGCTCGACTGAAGCTTTCTTT; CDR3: CASSRSGGSTEAFF
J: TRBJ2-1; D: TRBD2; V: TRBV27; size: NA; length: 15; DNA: TGTGCCAGCAGTTCCCGACACCGCGGGGGCAATGAGCAGTTCTTC; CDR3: CASSSRHRGGNEQFF
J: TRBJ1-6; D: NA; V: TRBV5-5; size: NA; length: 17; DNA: TGTGCCAGCAGCTTGACAAATTTAGGAGGCGATAATTCACCCCTCCACTTT; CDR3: CASSLTNLGGDNSPLHF
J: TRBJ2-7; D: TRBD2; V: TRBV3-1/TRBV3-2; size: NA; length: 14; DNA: TGTGCCAGCAGCCACTTTGGACTAGCCCACGAGCAGTACTTC; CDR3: CASSHFGLAHEQYF
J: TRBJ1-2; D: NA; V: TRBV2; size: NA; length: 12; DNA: TGTGCCAGCAGTGTGGGGGAGGTTGGCTACACCTTC; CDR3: CASSVGEVGYTF
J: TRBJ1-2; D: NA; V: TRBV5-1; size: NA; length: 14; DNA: TGCGCCAGCAGCTTCCGCGGGGAGCCACCGGGCTACACCTTC; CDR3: CASSFRGEPPGYTF
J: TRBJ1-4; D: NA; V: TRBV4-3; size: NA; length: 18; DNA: TGCGCCAGCAGCCAAGATCCCAGGGCGCTCACAACTAATGAAAAACTGTTTTTT; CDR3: CASSQDPRALTTNEKLFF
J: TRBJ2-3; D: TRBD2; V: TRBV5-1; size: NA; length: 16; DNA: TGCGCCAGCAGCTTGGGGCAGCGGGGGGGCACAGATACGCAGTATTTT; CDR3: CASSLGQRGGTDTQYF
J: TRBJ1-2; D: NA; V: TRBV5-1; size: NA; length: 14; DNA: TGCGCCAGCAGACCCCCTGACAGGCGCTATGGCTACACCTTC; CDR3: CASRPPDRRYGYTF
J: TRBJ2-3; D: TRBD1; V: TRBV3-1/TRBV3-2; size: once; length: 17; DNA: TGTGCCAGCAGCCAACTCACAGGGGGTCTCAACACAGATACGCAGTATTTT; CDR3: CASSQLTGGLNTDTQYF
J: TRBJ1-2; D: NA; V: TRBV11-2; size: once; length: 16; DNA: TGTGCCAGCAGCTCAATTTCGACAGTTGGGAACTATGGCTACACCTTC; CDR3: CASSSISTVGNYGYTF
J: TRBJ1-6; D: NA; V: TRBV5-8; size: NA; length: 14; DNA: TGTGCCAGCAGCTTAGACAGCTCCCCTACCCCACTCCACTTT; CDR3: CASSLDSSPTPLHF
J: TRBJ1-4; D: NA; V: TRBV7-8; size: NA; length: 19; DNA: TGTGCCAGCAGCTTAGCGGGCAGGCGCAAGCTCGCAACTAATGAAAAACTGTTTTTT; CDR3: CASSLAGRRKLATNEKLFF
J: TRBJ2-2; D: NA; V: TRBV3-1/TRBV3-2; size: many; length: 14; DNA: TGTGCCAGCAGCCAAAACAGACCTACCGGGGAGCTGTTTTTT; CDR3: CASSQNRPTGELFF
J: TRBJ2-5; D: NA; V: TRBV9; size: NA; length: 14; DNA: TGTGCCAGCAGCCCGACTTCAACTGGGGAGACCCAGTACTTC; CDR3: CASSPTSTGETQYF
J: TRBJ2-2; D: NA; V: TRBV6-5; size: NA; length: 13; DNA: TGTGCCGTGTTGAAAGGGGGCACCGGGGAGCTGTTTTTT; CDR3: CAVLKGGTGELFF
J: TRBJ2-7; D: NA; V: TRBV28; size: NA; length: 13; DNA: TGTGCCAGCAGTACAACAAGCGTCTACGAGCAGTACTTC; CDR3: CASSTTSVYEQYF
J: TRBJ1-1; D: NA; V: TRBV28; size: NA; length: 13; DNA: TGTGCCGCAGGGTGGGCGGAGAACACTGAAGCTTTCTTT; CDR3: CAAGWAENTEAFF
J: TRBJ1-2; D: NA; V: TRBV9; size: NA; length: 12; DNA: TGTGCCAGCAGACAGGGTGACTATGGCTACACCTTC; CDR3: CASRQGDYGYTF
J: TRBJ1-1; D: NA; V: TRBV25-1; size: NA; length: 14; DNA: TGTGCCAGCAGCCCAACGACAGAGAACACTGAAGCTTTCTTT; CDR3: CASSPTTENTEAFF
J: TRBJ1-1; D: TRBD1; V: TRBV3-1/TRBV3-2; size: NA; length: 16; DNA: TGTGCCAGCAGCCAAGTGACAGGGGCCTCGAACACTGAAGCTTTCTTT; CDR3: CASSQVTGASNTEAFF
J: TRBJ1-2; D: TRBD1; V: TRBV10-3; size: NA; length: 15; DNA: TGTGCCATCAGTGAGTCGAGACAGGGGGCCTATGGCTACACCTTC; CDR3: CAISESRQGAYGYTF
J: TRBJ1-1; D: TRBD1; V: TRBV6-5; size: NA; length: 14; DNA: TGTGCCAGCAGTTACTCGTCAGGGGGGACTGAAGCTTTCTTT; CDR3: CASSYSSGGTEAFF
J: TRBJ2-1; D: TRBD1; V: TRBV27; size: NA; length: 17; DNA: TGTGCCAGCAGTTTATCCACCGGGACAGATTATCTCAATGAGCAGTTCTTC; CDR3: CASSLSTGTDYLNEQFF
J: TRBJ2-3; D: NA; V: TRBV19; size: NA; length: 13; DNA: TGTGCCAGTACACAGGGTACCCCAGATACGCAGTATTTT; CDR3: CASTQGTPDTQYF
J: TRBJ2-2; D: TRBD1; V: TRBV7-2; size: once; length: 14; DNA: TGTGCCAGCAGCCAGACAGGGCGGACCGGGGAGCTGTTTTTT; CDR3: CASSQTGRTGELFF
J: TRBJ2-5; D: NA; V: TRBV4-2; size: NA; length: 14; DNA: TGTGCCAGCAGCCAAGGCTCGCCGGTTGAGACCCAGTACTTC; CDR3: CASSQGSPVETQYF